The present TCR beta chain was sequenced within a study of blood T cell repertoires in COVID-19. Across the whole study: Specimens from acute and convalescent COVID-19 originated in the United States, Italy and Spain. In each case, the material was cDNA or gDNA derived from T cells, B-cell-depleted T cells, or PBMCs.

Authors' processing steps: Reference gene primer amplification gave nucleated cell count estimates. Measured with immunoSEQ multiplex PCR; TCRdb has only the in-frame clones, and not every one. V, J and clone size are taken as reported in that table, and D and trimming were inferred from the DNA itself. The table has about 58,000 clones, roughly 90% seen once. Germline V lookup: CDR1 MDHEN, CDR2 SYDVKM. V gave up 5 bases and J gave up 6 bases; unmatched junction bases: 12. CDR3 length: 15 residues. Material: peripheral blood. The receptor was isolated from a man aged 60-69 years with active COVID-19. The chain has TRBV28 and TRBJ1-1; 7 nucleotides line up with TRBD1. CDR3 loop: CASSPKQGLIAEAFF. The CDR3 DNA sequence: TGTGCCAGCAGTCCAAAACAGGGGTTGATCGCTGAAGCTTTCTTT.